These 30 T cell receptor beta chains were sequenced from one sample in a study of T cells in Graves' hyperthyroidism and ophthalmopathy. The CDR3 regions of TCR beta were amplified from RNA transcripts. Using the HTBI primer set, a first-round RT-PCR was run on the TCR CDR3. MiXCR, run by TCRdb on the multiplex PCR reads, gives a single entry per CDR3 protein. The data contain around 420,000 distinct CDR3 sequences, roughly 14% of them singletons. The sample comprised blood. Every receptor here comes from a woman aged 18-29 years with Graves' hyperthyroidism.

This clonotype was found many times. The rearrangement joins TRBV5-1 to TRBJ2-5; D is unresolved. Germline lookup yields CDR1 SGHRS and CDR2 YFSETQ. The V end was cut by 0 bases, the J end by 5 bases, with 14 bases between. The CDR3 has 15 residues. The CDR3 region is CASSLAGPTAETQYF. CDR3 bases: TGCGCCAGCAGCTTGGCCGGTCCGACGGCGGAGACCCAGTACTTC.

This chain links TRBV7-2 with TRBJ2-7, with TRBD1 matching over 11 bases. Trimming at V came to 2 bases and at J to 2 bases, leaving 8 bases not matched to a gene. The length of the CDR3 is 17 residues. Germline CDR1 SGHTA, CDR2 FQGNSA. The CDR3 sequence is CASSLRAGGQGAYEQYF. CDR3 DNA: TGTGCCAGCAGCTTACGGGCGGGGGGACAGGGGGCCTACGAGCAGTACTTC.

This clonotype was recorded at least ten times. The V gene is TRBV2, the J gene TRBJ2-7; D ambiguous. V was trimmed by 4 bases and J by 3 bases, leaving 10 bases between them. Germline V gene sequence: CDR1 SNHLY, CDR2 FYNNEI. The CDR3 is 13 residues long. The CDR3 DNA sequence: TGTGCCAGCAGTGCGTCTGGTTTCTACGAGCAGTACTTC. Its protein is CASSASGFYEQYF.

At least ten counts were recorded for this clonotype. CDR3 DNA: TGTGCCAGCAGTTACGAGGTGAACACTGAAGCTTTCTTT. Its protein product is CASSYEVNTEAFF. The J gene is TRBJ1-1, the V gene TRBV6-2 or TRBV6-3; D is uncertain. The CDR3 totals 13 residues. Trimming cost V 2 bases and J 0 bases, with 4 bases left between them. Germline CDR1 MNHEY, CDR2 SVGEGT.

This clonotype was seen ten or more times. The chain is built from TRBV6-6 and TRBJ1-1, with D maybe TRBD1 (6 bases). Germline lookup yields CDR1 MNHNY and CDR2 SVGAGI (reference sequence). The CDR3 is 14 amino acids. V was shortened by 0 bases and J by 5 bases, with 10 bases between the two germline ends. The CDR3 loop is CASSYSPGATEAFF. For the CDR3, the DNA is TGTGCCAGCAGTTACTCCCCGGGGGCTACTGAAGCTTTCTTT.

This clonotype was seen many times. The CDR3, as DNA: TGCGCCAGCAGCCACGCCGGACTAGCGGATAGCTCCTACGAGCAGTACTTC. This codes for CASSHAGLADSSYEQYF. J is TRBJ2-7 and V is TRBV5-1; 10 positions agree with TRBD2. The V segment lost 4 bases and the J segment 0 bases; nucleotides outside the gene matches: 10. The length of the CDR3 is 17 residues. Per the germline V gene, CDR1 is SGHRS and CDR2 is YFSETQ.

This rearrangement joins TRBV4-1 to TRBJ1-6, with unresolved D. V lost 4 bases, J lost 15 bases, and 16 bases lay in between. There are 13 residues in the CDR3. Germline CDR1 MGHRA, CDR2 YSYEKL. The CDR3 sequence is CASSLGEGDDLHF. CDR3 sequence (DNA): TGCGCCAGCAGCCTAGGAGAGGGCGATGACCTCCACTTT.

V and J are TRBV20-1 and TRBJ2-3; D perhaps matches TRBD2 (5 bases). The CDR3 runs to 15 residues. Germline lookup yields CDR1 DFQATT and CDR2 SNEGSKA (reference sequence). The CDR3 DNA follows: TGCAGCCCCATGAGGGTAGCCGGATCCACAGATACGCAGTATTTT. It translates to CSPMRVAGSTDTQYF.

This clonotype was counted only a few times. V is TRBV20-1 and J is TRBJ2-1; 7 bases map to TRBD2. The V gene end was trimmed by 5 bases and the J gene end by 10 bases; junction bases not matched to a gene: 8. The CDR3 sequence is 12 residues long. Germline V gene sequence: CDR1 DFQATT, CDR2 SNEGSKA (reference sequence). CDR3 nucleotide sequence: TGCAGTGCTGGCCACCTTAGCGGGGAGCAGTTCTTC. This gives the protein CSAGHLSGEQFF.

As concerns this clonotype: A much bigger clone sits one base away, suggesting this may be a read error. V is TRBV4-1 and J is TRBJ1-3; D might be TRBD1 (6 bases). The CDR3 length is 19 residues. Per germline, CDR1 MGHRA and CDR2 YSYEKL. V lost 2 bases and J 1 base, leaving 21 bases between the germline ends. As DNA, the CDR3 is TGCGCCAGCAGCCAACACACCAAGGACAGCACTTTTTCTGGAAACACCATATATTTT. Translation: CASSQHTKDSTFSGNTIYF.

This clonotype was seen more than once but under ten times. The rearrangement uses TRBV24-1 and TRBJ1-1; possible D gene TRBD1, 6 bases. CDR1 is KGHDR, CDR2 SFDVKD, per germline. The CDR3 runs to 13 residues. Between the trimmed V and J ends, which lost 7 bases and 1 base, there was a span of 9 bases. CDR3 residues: CATRSTGNTEAFF. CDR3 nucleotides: TGTGCCACCAGATCGACAGGGAACACTGAAGCTTTCTTT.

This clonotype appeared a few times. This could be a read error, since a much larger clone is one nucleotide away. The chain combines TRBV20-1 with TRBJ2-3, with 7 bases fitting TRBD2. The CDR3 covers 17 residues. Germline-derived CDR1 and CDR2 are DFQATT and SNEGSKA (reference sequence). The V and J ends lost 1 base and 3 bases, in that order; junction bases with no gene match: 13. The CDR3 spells CSARGRDSGRVTDTQYF. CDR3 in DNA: TGCAGTGCTAGAGGCCGGGACTCGGGGAGGGTAACAGATACGCAGTATTTT.

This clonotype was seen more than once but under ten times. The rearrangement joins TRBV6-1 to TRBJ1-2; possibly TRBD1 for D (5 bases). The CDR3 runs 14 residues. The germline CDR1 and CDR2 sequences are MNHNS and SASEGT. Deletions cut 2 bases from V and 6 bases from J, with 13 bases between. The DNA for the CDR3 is TGTGCCAGCAGTGAAACAGGAAAAAGTGATGGCTACACCTTC. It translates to CASSETGKSDGYTF.

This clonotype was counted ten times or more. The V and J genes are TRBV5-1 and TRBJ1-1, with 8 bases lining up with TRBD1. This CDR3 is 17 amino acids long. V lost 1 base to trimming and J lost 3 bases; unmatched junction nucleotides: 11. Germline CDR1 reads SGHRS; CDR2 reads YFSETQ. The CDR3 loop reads CASSLTGQAMGDTEAFF. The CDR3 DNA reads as TGCGCCAGCAGCTTGACGGGACAGGCTATGGGGGACACTGAAGCTTTCTTT.

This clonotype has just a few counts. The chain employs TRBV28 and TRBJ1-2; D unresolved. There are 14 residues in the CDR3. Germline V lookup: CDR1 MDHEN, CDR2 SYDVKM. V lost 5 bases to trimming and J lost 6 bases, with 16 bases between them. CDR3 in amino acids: CASSESRAENGYTF. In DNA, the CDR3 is TGTGCCAGCAGTGAATCCCGGGCCGAAAATGGCTACACCTTC.

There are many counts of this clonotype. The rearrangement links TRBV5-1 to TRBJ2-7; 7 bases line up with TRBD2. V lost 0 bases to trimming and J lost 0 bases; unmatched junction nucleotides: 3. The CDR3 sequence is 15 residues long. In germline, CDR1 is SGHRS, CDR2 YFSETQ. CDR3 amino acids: CASSLVIAGSYEQYF. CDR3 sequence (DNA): TGCGCCAGCAGCTTGGTAATAGCGGGCTCCTACGAGCAGTACTTC. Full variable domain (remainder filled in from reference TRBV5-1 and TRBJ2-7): KAGVTQTPRYLIKTRGQQVTLSCSPISGHRSVSWYQQTPGQGLQFLFEYFSETQRNKGNFPGRFSGRQFSNSRSEMNVSTLELGDSALYLCASSLVIAGSYEQYFGPGTRLTVT.

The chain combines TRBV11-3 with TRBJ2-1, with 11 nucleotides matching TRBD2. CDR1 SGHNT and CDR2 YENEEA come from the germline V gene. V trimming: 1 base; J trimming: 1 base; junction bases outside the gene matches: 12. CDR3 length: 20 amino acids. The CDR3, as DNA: TGTGCCAGCAGCTTAGGCTCTCTAGCGGGGGGCGGAATTTCCTACAATGAGCAGTTCTTC. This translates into CASSLGSLAGGGISYNEQFF.

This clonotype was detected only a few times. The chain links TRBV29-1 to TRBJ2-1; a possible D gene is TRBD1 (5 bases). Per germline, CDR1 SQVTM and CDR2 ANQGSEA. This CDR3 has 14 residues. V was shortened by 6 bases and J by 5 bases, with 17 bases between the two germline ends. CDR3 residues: CSVTEYVPDNEQFF. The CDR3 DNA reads TGCAGCGTGACAGAGTATGTTCCGGACAATGAGCAGTTCTTC.

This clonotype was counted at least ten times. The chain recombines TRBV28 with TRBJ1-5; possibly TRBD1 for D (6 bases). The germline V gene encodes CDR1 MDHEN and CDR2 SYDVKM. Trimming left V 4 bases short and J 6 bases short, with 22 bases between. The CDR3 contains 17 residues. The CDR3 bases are TGTGCCAGCAGTTCGCTGGGGGCCGGGGTCGGTAGTCAGCCCCAGCATTTT. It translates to CASSSLGAGVGSQPQHF.

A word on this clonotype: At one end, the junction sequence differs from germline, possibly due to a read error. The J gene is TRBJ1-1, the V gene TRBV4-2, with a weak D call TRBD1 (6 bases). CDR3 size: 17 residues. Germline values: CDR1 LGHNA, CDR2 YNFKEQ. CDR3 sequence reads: CASSQDRRGAWNTVAFF. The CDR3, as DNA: TGTGCCAGCAGCCAAGATCGCAGGGGCGCCTGGAACACTGTAGCTTTCTTT.

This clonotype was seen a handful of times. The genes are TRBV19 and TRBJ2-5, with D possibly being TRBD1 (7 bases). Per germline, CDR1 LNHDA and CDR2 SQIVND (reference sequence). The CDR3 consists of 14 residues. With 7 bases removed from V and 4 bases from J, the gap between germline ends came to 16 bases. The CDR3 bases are TGTGCCAGTAAGGGGGCGGGATGGGTAGAGACCCAGTACTTC. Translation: CASKGAGWVETQYF.

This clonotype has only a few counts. The DNA of the CDR3 is TGCAGCGGCAGTACAGCAACGAACACTGAAGCTTTCTTT. Its translation: CSGSTATNTEAFF. The chain couples TRBV29-1 to TRBJ1-1; D gene unclear. Germline V CDR1 and CDR2: SQVTM, ANQGSEA. CDR3 length: 13 residues. V was clipped by 7 bases and J by 1 base, with 13 bases between them.

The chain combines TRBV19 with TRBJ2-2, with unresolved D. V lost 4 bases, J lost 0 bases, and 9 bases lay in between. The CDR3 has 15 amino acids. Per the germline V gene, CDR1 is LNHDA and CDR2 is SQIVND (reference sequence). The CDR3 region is CASSKAPANTGELFF. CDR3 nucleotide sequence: TGTGCCAGTAGTAAGGCCCCCGCGAACACCGGGGAGCTGTTTTTT.

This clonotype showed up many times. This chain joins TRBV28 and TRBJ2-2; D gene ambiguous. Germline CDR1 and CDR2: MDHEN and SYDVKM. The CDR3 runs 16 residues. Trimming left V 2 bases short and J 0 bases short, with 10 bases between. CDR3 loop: CASSLDRSPNTGELFF. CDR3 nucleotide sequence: TGTGCCAGCAGTTTAGATCGCTCCCCGAACACCGGGGAGCTGTTTTTT.

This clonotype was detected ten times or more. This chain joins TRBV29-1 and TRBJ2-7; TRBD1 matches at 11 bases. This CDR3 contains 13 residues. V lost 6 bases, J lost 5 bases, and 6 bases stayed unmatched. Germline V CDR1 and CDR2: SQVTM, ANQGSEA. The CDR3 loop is CSVRTGGVNEQYF. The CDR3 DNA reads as TGCAGCGTGCGGACAGGGGGCGTTAACGAGCAGTACTTC.

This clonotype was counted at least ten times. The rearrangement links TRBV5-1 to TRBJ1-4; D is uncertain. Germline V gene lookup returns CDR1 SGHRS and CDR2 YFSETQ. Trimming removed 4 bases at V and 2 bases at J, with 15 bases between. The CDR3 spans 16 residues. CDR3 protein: CASSLGYQQTNEKLFF. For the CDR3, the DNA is TGCGCCAGCAGCCTAGGATACCAGCAGACTAATGAAAAACTGTTTTTT.

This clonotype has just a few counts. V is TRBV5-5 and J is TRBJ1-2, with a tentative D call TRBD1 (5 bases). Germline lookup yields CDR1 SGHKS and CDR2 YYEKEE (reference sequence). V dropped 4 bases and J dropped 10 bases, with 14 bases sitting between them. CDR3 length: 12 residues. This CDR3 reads CASSRDLVNYTF. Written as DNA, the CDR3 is TGTGCCAGCAGCCGGGACCTGGTGAACTACACCTTC.

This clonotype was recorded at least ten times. CDR3 sequence reads: CASTLRTGRIGRETQYF. The CDR3 DNA follows: TGTGCCAGCACCCTAAGGACAGGGCGGATAGGAAGAGAGACCCAGTACTTC. The chain combines TRBV12-3 or TRBV12-4 with TRBJ2-5; 8 bases are a match to TRBD1. V dropped 7 bases and J dropped 4; count of bases not matched to a gene: 17. This CDR3 is 17 amino acids long.

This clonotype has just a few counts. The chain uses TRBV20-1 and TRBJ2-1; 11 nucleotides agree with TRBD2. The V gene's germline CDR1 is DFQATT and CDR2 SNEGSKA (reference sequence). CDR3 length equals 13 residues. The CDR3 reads CSYTGLAVGEQFF. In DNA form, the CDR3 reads TGCAGCTACACGGGACTAGCGGTCGGTGAGCAGTTCTTC.

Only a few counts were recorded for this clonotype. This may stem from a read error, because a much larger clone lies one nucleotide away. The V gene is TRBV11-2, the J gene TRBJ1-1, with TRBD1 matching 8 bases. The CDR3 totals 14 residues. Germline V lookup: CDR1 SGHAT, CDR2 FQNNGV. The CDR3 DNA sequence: TGTGCCAGCAGCTTAGGGACAGGGCGCACTGAAGCTTCCTTT. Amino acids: CASSLGTGRTEASF.